This TCR beta chain was sequenced for a study of blood T cell repertoires in COVID-19. Under the authors' procedure: For nucleated cells, counts were estimated from reference gene primer amplification. The table came from immunoSEQ multiplex PCR; TCRdb's copy has only in-frame clones and leaves some out. That table furnishes V, J and clone size, whereas the DNA furnished D and trimming. Here the sample spans 76,000 or so clones, around 88% being singletons. This CDR3 is 17 amino acids long. Per germline, CDR1 GTSNPN and CDR2 SVGIG (reference sequence). V lost 3 bases and J lost 8; bases outside the gene matches: 11.

This receptor was obtained from a man aged 25 to 40 with acute or convalescent COVID-19. Sequenced: peripheral blood. The chain combines TRBV30 with TRBJ2-2; 14 nucleotides align to TRBD2. DNA of the CDR3: TGTGCCTGGAGAGAACCGGGACTAGCGGGAGAGTGGGGGGAGCTGTTTTTT. This translates into CAWREPGLAGEWGELFF.